This T cell receptor beta chain was captured in a study of cytomegalovirus exposure and HLA in healthy donors. Points from the study as a whole: Sequencing likely generated an artifact that appeared as a cluster of highly shared sequence variants. Equally common other TCR beta chains were less clonally expanded than HLA-associated ones, a later analysis found. Rarity characterized most TCR sequences, yet some public TCRs appeared in many donors.

13 Jbeta primers and 60 Vbeta primers were used for the PCR. Libraries were prepared by immunoSEQ multiplex PCR; TCRdb keeps only in-frame clonotypes and omits some of them. Of around 200,000 clones detected, around 80% appear once; the ten largest clones hold 4% to 4.5%. This clone appeared once. Its antigen remains unidentified. CDR3 length equals 15 residues. CDR1 is LNHNV and CDR2 is YYDKDF in the germline V gene (reference sequence). V lost 0 bases and J lost 5, with 13 bases in between. The sequenced sample was PBMCs. V gene TRBV15 combines with J gene TRBJ1-1, with no clear D. This TCR derives from a woman aged 25 to 39 in good health and CMV-seropositive. This chain's CDR3 is CATSRDGRIGTEAFF. CDR3 nucleotide sequence: TGTGCCACCAGCAGAGATGGGAGGATAGGGACTGAAGCTTTCTTT.